This T cell receptor (beta chain) emerged from a study of blood T cell repertoires in COVID-19. Enrollees, about 18 to 95 years old, lived in 24 US areas. Data came from immunoSEQ multiplex PCR; TCRdb stores just in-frame clones and leaves some out. Of 250,000 or so clones listed, more than 75% were seen once; the top ten hold around 2.4%. The germline CDR1 and CDR2 sequences are LGHDT and YNNKEL (reference sequence). The CDR3 spans 13 residues. With V trimmed by 4 bases and J by 2 bases, 1 base remained unmatched. J is TRBJ1-2 and V is TRBV3-1 (or the pseudogene TRBV3-2); 7 bases fit TRBD1. The material sequenced was PBMCs or T cells enriched from blood (not recorded which). This receptor was obtained from a woman aged 18-29 years who had recovered from COVID-19. The chain's CDR3 is CASSPQGNYGYTF. CDR3 bases: TGTGCCAGCAGCCCACAGGGGAACTATGGCTACACCTTC.